Following are 27 T cell receptor beta chains from one sample sequenced in a study of patients and donors after allogeneic stem cell transplantation. TCRdb used MiXCR to reprocess the RT-PCR reads, holding one entry per CDR3 protein. Seen here are 920,000 or so distinct CDR3 sequences, approximately 18% observed once, and the top ten hold around 5.5%. Sequencing input: blood, either unsorted or a sorted T cell fraction (not recorded which). These TCRs come from a human donor who was either an allogeneic HSCT recipient or a stem cell or donor lymphocyte infusion donor (not recorded which). It is not recorded whose cells these are; they may come from a transplant donor.

This clonotype has only a few counts. The chain combines TRBV5-1 with TRBJ1-2; D is unresolved. Trimming cost V 3 bases and J 8 bases, with 14 bases left between them. The CDR3 totals 13 residues. Germline V gives CDR1 SGHRS, CDR2 YFSETQ. The CDR3 bases are TGCGCCAGCAGCTCCAGAGCCGGGAGCGGCTACACCTTC. Its protein is CASSSRAGSGYTF.

This clonotype turned up a few times. CDR3 loop: CASSPAGQGVQPQHF. The CDR3 DNA reads as TGTGCCAGCAGCCCAGCGGGACAGGGGGTTCAGCCCCAGCATTTT. The chain couples TRBV4-2 to TRBJ1-5, with TRBD1 identical over 11 bases. This CDR3 comprises 15 residues. Germline loops: CDR1 LGHNA, CDR2 YNFKEQ. With 4 bases clipped from V and 6 bases from J, the junction kept 5 bases outside the gene matches.

This rearrangement joins TRBV5-1 to TRBJ2-1, with a possible D match to TRBD1 (5 bases). Trimming left V 4 bases short and J 6 bases short, with 14 bases between. CDR3 length equals 14 residues. The germline V gene encodes CDR1 SGHRS and CDR2 YFSETQ. CDR3 in DNA: TGCGCCAGCAGCCGACAGAGTTCTTTCAATGAGCAGTTCTTC. It is translated as CASSRQSSFNEQFF.

CDR3: CATLEPGNEQFF. For the CDR3, the DNA is TGTGCCACTCTCGAGCCCGGTAATGAGCAGTTCTTC. The chain employs TRBV24-1 and TRBJ2-1; D is undetermined. This CDR3 has 12 amino acids. V shed 10 bases and J shed 7 bases, with 13 bases lying between them. Germline values: CDR1 KGHDR, CDR2 SFDVKD.

J is TRBJ2-7 and V is TRBV6-1; D may match TRBD1 or TRBD2 (5 bases each). CDR1 and CDR2 (germline): MNHNS, SASEGT. The CDR3 has 13 residues. The V gene lost 5 bases and the J gene lost 2 bases, with 10 bases spanning the gap. The CDR3 sequence is CASSQGPAYEQYF. DNA for the CDR3: TGTGCCAGCAGTCAGGGACCGGCCTACGAGCAGTACTTC.

This clonotype was recorded a few times. The J gene is TRBJ2-2, the V gene TRBV18, with 11 bases identical to TRBD1. This CDR3 region has 19 residues. Unmatched junction bases numbered 8, after V lost 2 bases and J lost 0 bases. Germline CDR1 and CDR2: KGHSH and LQKENI. The CDR3 loop reads CASSPRTGGKSANTGELFF. CDR3 sequence (DNA): TGTGCCAGCTCACCAAGGACAGGGGGCAAAAGCGCGAACACCGGGGAGCTGTTTTTT.

This clonotype turned up a few times. J is TRBJ2-7 and V is TRBV29-1; D is ambiguous. Germline CDR1 is SQVTM and CDR2 is ANQGSEA. CDR3 length: 12 residues. V was shortened by 5 bases and J by 2 bases, with 10 bases between the two germline ends. CDR3 sequence reads: CSVSQDTYEQYF. The DNA for the CDR3 is TGCAGCGTTAGCCAAGACACCTACGAGCAGTACTTC.

This clonotype was counted between two and nine times. The chain has TRBV5-1 and TRBJ2-1, with D unresolved. The CDR3 is 14 residues long. Per the germline V gene, CDR1 is SGHRS and CDR2 is YFSETQ. V was clipped by 0 bases and J by 4 bases, with 8 bases between them. Here the CDR3 reads CASSLGWGYNEQFF. CDR3 DNA sequence: TGCGCCAGCAGCTTGGGGTGGGGATACAATGAGCAGTTCTTC.

The chain joins TRBV2 to TRBJ2-3; D is possibly TRBD1 (5 bases). The CDR3 loop spans 17 amino acids. Per germline, CDR1 SNHLY and CDR2 FYNNEI. With 6 bases removed from V and 2 bases from J, the gap between germline ends came to 21 bases. This chain's CDR3 is CASRAPLGADPTDTQYF. The CDR3 bases are TGTGCCAGCAGGGCCCCTTTAGGGGCCGACCCCACAGATACGCAGTATTTT.

There are a few counts of this clonotype. This chain uses TRBV6-4 with TRBJ2-5; possibly TRBD1 or TRBD2 for D (6 bases each). Looked up from germline, CDR1 is MRHNA and CDR2 is SNTAGT. The CDR3 runs to 15 residues. Trimming removed 7 bases at V and 1 base at J, with 16 bases between. The CDR3: CASKTGRSTQETQYF. DNA for the CDR3: TGTGCCAGCAAAACAGGGAGGTCGACCCAAGAGACCCAGTACTTC.

The sample holds one count of this clonotype. CDR3 nucleotide sequence: TGTGCCATCAGCCAGGGGGCGGTGGATCAGCCCCAGCATTTT. This translates into CAISQGAVDQPQHF. The V and J genes are TRBV10-3 and TRBJ1-5; the match to TRBD1 covers 8 bases. The germline CDR1 and CDR2 sequences are ENHRY and SYGVKD. Trimming removed 6 bases from V and 5 bases from J; junction bases left unmatched: 6. The CDR3 is made up of 14 amino acids.

Only one count was recorded for this clonotype. The CDR3 is CASSIRQGGYQPQHF. CDR3 sequence (DNA): TGTGCCAGCAGTATCCGACAGGGGGGTTATCAGCCCCAGCATTTT. V gene TRBV6-1 combines with J gene TRBJ1-5; 9 positions match TRBD1. The CDR3 has 15 residues. Trimming at V came to 5 bases and at J to 5 bases, leaving 7 bases not matched to a gene. Per the germline V gene, CDR1 is MNHNS and CDR2 is SASEGT.

This clonotype was counted between two and nine times. The chain is built from TRBV12-3 or TRBV12-4 and TRBJ2-2; D unclear. V shed 6 bases and J shed 5 bases, with 13 bases lying between them. The length of the CDR3 is 14 residues. The CDR3 bases are TGTGCCAGCAGAGTGGAAAGGTATACCGGGGAGCTGTTTTTT. It codes for CASRVERYTGELFF.

This clonotype was detected only a few times. This sequence joins TRBV5-1 and TRBJ2-7, with D possibly being TRBD1 or TRBD2 (7 bases each). This CDR3 comprises 14 residues. V dropped 2 bases and J dropped 8 bases, with 17 bases sitting between them. Germline CDR1 is SGHRS and CDR2 is YFSETQ. CDR3 region: CASSLQGTTIQQYF. Written as DNA, the CDR3 is TGCGCCAGCAGCTTACAGGGGACTACGATACAGCAGTACTTC.

The genes are TRBV5-5 and TRBJ2-1, with TRBD2 matching over 10 bases. J was trimmed by 9 bases and V by 6 bases; bases with no gene match: 9. This CDR3 has 14 amino acids. Looked up from germline, CDR1 is SGHKS and CDR2 is YYEKEE (reference sequence). CDR3 sequence: CASNQAGGDGEQFF. Written as DNA, the CDR3 is TGTGCCAGCAACCAAGCGGGGGGGGACGGTGAGCAGTTCTTC. The entire variable domain, with the rest obtained from reference TRBV5-5 and TRBJ2-1, is as follows: DAGVTQSPTHLIKTRGQQVTLRCSPISGHKSVSWYQQVLGQGPQFIFQYYEKEERGRGNFPDRFSARQFPNYSSELNVNALLLGDSALYLCASNQAGGDGEQFFGPGTRLTVL.

The chain uses TRBV7-9 and TRBJ2-2; D not resolved. V was trimmed by 11 bases and J by 3 bases, leaving 19 bases between them. CDR3 length: 15 residues. CDR1 SEHNR and CDR2 FQNEAQ come from the germline V gene (reference sequence). The CDR3 protein is CAGGPGLLDTGELFF. The CDR3 region has the DNA TGTGCCGGCGGCCCCGGGCTGTTGGACACCGGGGAGCTGTTTTTT.

This clonotype was found a few times. This sequence joins TRBV2 and TRBJ2-5; TRBD1 aligns across 8 bases. CDR3 length: 16 residues. Germline values: CDR1 SNHLY, CDR2 FYNNEI. Trimming removed 8 bases from V and 4 bases from J; junction bases left unmatched: 15. This CDR3 reads CASVRAQGQGGETQYF. CDR3 nucleotide sequence: TGTGCCAGCGTCCGAGCCCAAGGACAGGGAGGAGAGACCCAGTACTTC.

The V call is TRBV20-1, the J call TRBJ1-2; tentatively, D is TRBD1 (6 bases). The length of the CDR3 is 15 residues. From germline, CDR1 is DFQATT and CDR2 SNEGSKA (reference sequence). Trimming shortened V by 0 bases and J by 4 bases, and 15 bases separated the two germline ends. The CDR3 DNA sequence: TGCAGTGCTAGAGATGGGTCGGGGGCAGGCTATGGCTACACCTTC. This gives the protein CSARDGSGAGYGYTF.

This clonotype was seen ten or more times. The chain joins TRBV12-3 or TRBV12-4 to TRBJ2-3; the D call may be TRBD1 or TRBD2 (5 bases each). The V and J ends lost 6 bases and 2 bases respectively, with 12 bases between them. CDR3 length equals 14 residues. The CDR3 nucleotides are TGTGCCAGCAGGGTCCGGGACCTCACAGATACGCAGTATTTT. The encoded protein is CASRVRDLTDTQYF.

The chain has TRBV12-3 or TRBV12-4 and TRBJ2-1, with TRBD2 as a possible D gene (5 bases). The CDR3 has 12 residues. The V end was cut by 5 bases, the J end by 9 bases, with 11 bases between. The CDR3 DNA follows: TGTGCCAGCAGTCCGAGCCGGGGTGAGCAGTTCTTC. This sequence encodes CASSPSRGEQFF.

This clonotype was found a few times. The chain uses TRBV27 and TRBJ2-5; a weak D match, TRBD2 (6 bases). This CDR3 spans 14 amino acids. Trimming cost V 0 bases and J 5 bases, with 10 bases left between them. Germline loops: CDR1 MNHEY, CDR2 SMNVEV (reference sequence). CDR3 nucleotides: TGTGCCAGCAGTTTATCGATACGGGGGGAGACCCAGTACTTC. Its protein is CASSLSIRGETQYF.

This clonotype was observed a handful of times. V gene TRBV19 combines with J gene TRBJ2-3, with D unresolved. The CDR3 runs 11 residues. Germline CDR1 is LNHDA and CDR2 is SQIVND (reference sequence). Trimming pared 11 bases from V and 5 bases from J, leaving 11 bases between. The CDR3 is CALRAGDTQYF. As DNA, the CDR3 is TGTGCCCTTAGAGCAGGAGATACGCAGTATTTT. The full variable domain, with the rest looked up from reference TRBV19 and TRBJ2-3, is DGGITQSPKYLFRKEGQNVTLSCEQNLNHDAMYWYRQDPGQGLRLIYYSQIVNDFQKGDIAEGYSVSREKKESFPLTVTSAQKNPTAFYLCALRAGDTQYFGPGTRLTVL.

This clonotype was counted only a few times. V gene TRBV4-1 combines with J gene TRBJ2-7; either TRBD1 or TRBD2 may supply D (6 bases each). Germline values: CDR1 MGHRA, CDR2 YSYEKL. Trimming removed 3 bases at V and 6 bases at J, with 15 bases between. CDR3 length: 14 residues. CDR3 DNA sequence: TGCGCCAGCAGCCAGGACGGGGGCTTTAGCGAGCAGTACTTC. Encoded protein: CASSQDGGFSEQYF.

This clonotype was seen more than once but under ten times. The V gene is TRBV6-1, the J gene TRBJ2-1; 8 nucleotides agree with TRBD2. The CDR3 has 14 residues. Germline V gene lookup returns CDR1 MNHNS and CDR2 SASEGT. V trimming: 6 bases; J trimming: 7 bases; junction bases outside the gene matches: 8. The DNA for the CDR3 is TGTGCCAGCAGCCCTAGGACTAGCTGGAATGAGCAGTTCTTC. Protein sequence: CASSPRTSWNEQFF.

This clonotype was counted a few times. J is TRBJ2-7 and V is TRBV29-1; D is perhaps TRBD2 (6 bases). The V gene lost 6 bases and the J gene lost 6 bases, with 12 bases spanning the gap. Germline CDR1 is SQVTM and CDR2 is ANQGSEA. The CDR3 has 11 residues. The CDR3 region is CSVGGRGEQYF. DNA of the CDR3: TGCAGCGTCGGGGGTCGGGGCGAGCAGTACTTC.

J is TRBJ2-2 and V is TRBV2; D gene uncertain. Germline assignment: CDR1 SNHLY and CDR2 FYNNEI. V lost 8 bases, J lost 3 bases, and 10 bases lay in between. The CDR3 has 13 amino acids. The CDR3 DNA follows: TGTGCCAGCCTTAGACTCTACACCGGGGAGCTGTTTTTT. Translating gives CASLRLYTGELFF. Combining the CDR3 with reference TRBV2 and TRBJ2-2 gives the whole variable domain EPEVTQTPSHQVTQMGQEVILRCVPISNHLYFYWYRQILGQKVEFLVSFYNNEISEKSEIFDDQFSVERPDGSNFTLKIRSTKLEDSAMYFCASLRLYTGELFFGEGSRLTVL.

This clonotype came up a few times. V gene TRBV30 combines with J gene TRBJ1-3; D unclear. V dropped 4 bases and J dropped 0 bases, with 10 bases sitting between them. Germline CDR1 GTSNPN, CDR2 SVGIG (reference sequence). This CDR3 is built from 14 residues. The CDR3 protein is CAWTGLNSGNTIYF. For the CDR3, the DNA is TGTGCCTGGACAGGTCTTAACTCTGGAAACACCATATATTTT. The full variable domain, completed using reference TRBV30 and TRBJ1-3, is SQTIHQWPATLVQPVGSPLSLECTVEGTSNPNLYWYRQAAGRGLQLLFYSVGIGQISSEVPQNLSASRPQDRQFILSSKKLLLSDSGFYLCAWTGLNSGNTIYFGEGSWLTVV.